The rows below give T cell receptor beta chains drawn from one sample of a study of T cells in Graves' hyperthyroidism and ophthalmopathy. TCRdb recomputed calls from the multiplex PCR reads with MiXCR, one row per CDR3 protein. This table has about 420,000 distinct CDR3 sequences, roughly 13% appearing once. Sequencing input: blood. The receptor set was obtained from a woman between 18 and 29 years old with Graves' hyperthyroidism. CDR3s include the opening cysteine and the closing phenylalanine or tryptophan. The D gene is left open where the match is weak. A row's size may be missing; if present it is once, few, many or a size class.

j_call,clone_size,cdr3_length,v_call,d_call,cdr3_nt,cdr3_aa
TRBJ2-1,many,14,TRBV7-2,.,TGTGCCAGCAGACCCGACAGGTTTTACAATGAGCAGTTCTTC,CASRPDRFYNEQFF
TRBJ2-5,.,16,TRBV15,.,TGTGCCACCAGCAGCCAAGGAGACAGCTTCCAAGAGACCCAGTACTTC,CATSSQGDSFQETQYF
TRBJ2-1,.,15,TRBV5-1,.,TGCGCCAGCAGCTCCATCAGGGCCTATAACAATGAGCAGTTCTTC,CASSSIRAYNNEQFF
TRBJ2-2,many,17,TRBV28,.,TGTGCCAGCAGTGGGGCCGGAATACACGCGAACACCGGGGAGCTGTTTTTT,CASSGAGIHANTGELFF
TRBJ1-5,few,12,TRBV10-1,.,TGCGCCAGCAGTACACCCGATCAGCCCCAGCATTTT,CASSTPDQPQHF
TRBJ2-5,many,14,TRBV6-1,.,TGTGCCAGCAATGGACAGCCGTACCAAGAGACCCAGTACTTC,CASNGQPYQETQYF
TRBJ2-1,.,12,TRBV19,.,TGTGCCAGTAGTTCATACGTGGATGAGCAGTTCTTC,CASSSYVDEQFF
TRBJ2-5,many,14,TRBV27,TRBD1,TGTGCCAGCAGTCCTTGGGACAGCCAAGAGACCCAGTACTTC,CASSPWDSQETQYF
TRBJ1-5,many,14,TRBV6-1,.,TGTGCCAGCAGTGAATCCGCGGGACATCAGCCCCAGCATTTT,CASSESAGHQPQHF
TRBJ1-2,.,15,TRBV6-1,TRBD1,TGTGCCAGCAGCCCCCAATGGCAGGGGGCTGGCGGCTACACCTTC,CASSPQWQGAGGYTF
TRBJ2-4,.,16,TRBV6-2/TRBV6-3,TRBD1,TGTGCCAGCAGTGAACAGGGGCCATTAGCCAAAAACATTCAGTACTTC,CASSEQGPLAKNIQYF
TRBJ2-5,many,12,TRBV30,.,TGTGCCTGGAAGGGGACAACGGAGACCCAGTACTTC,CAWKGTTETQYF
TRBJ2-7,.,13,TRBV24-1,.,TGTGCCACCAGTGATTCCGGATATTACGAGCAGTACTTC,CATSDSGYYEQYF
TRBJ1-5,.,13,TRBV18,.,TGTGCCAGCCCCGATTCGAGCAATCAGCCCCAGCATTTT,CASPDSSNQPQHF
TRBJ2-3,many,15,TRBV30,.,TGTGCCTGGAGCGCACGGGTATCCCAATTGGATACGCAGTATTTT,CAWSARVSQLDTQYF
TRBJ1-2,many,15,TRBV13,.,TGTGCCAGCAGCTTAAATGTTCGGGGATCGGGCGGCTACACCTTC,CASSLNVRGSGGYTF
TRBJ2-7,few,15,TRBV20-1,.,TGCAGTGCTAGAGATTTCCTAGCGAATTCCTACGAGCAGTACTTC,CSARDFLANSYEQYF
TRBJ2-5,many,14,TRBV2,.,TGTGCCAGCAGTGGGTCTAGCCTCCAAGAGACCCAGTACTTC,CASSGSSLQETQYF
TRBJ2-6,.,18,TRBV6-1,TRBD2,TGTGCCAGCACCCGGGGGCTAGCGGGAGTCCCCGGGGCCAACGTCCTGACTTTC,CASTRGLAGVPGANVLTF
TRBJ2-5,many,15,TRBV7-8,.,TGTGCCAGCAGCTTAGTGGGCGGGGCTCCAGAGACCCAGTACTTC,CASSLVGGAPETQYF
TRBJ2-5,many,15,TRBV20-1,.,TGCAGTGCTAGAGATTCCCGCCGGGAGCCAGAGACCCAGTACTTC,CSARDSRREPETQYF
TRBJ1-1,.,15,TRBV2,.,TGTGCCAGCAGTGAAGGGCGTCGTTTTGGCACTGAAGCTTTCTTT,CASSEGRRFGTEAFF
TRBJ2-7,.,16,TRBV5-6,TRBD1,TGTGCCAGCAGCTCGACCCGGGACAGGGTGGTCTACGAGCAGTACTTC,CASSSTRDRVVYEQYF
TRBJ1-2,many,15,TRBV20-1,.,TGCAGTGCTAGGTCAGGTAGAATCTCTAACTATGGCTACACCTTC,CSARSGRISNYGYTF
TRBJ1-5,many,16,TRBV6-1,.,TGTGCCAGCAGTGACATTGGGTGGCCCAGCAATCAGCCCCAGCATTTT,CASSDIGWPSNQPQHF
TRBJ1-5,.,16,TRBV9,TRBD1,TGTGCCAGCAGCTCAGCGGACAGGGATAGCAATCAGCCCCAGCATTTT,CASSSADRDSNQPQHF
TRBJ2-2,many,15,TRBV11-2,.,TGTGCCAGCAGCTTAGCGGGGGCGGGCACCGGGGAGCTGTTTTTT,CASSLAGAGTGELFF
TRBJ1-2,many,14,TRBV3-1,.,TGTGCCAGCAGCGCCCCCGGCAGGGCGGATGGCTACACCTTC,CASSAPGRADGYTF
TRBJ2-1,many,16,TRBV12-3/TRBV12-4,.,TGTGCCAGCAGTTTTTCCGGGCCTTTGGGTGTCAATGAGCAGTTCTTC,CASSFSGPLGVNEQFF
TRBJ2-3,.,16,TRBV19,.,TGTGCCAGTAGTATTCAATCCGGGGGCGGCACAGATACGCAGTATTTT,CASSIQSGGGTDTQYF
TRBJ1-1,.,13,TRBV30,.,TGTGCCTGGCTAGGCGGTCGGGGAATTGAAGCTTTCTTT,CAWLGGRGIEAFF
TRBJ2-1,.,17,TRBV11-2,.,TGTGCCAGCAGCTTAGGCATTGGGGGAGGGGGTTACAATGAGCAGTTCTTC,CASSLGIGGGGYNEQFF
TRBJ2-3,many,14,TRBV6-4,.,TGTGCCAGCAGTCGCGGGACCAGCACAGATACGCAGTATTTT,CASSRGTSTDTQYF
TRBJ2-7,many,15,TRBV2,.,TGTGCCAGCAGTGAAAGGTGGGGGGGCACCTACGAGCAGTACTTC,CASSERWGGTYEQYF
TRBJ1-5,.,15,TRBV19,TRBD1,TGTGCCAGTAAAAAGGGGGACAGGGGGGGTCAGCCCCAGCATTTT,CASKKGDRGGQPQHF
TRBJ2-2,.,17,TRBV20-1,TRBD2,TGCAGTGCTAGACTACCTAGCGGGAGGGGTCGGACCGGGGAGCTGTTTTTT,CSARLPSGRGRTGELFF
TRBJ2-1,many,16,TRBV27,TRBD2,TGTGCCAGCAGCCGGACTAGCGGGAGGGTCTACAATGAGCAGTTCTTC,CASSRTSGRVYNEQFF
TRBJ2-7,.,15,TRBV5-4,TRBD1,TGTGCCAGCAGCCCGGAGGACAGGGGGAAATACGAGCAGTACTTC,CASSPEDRGKYEQYF
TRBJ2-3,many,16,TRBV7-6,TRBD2,TGTGCCAGCAGCTTAGTGCTAGCGGGAGAAACAGATACGCAGTATTTT,CASSLVLAGETDTQYF
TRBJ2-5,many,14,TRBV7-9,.,TGTGCCAGCAGCTTAGTAGGGGCTGGAGAGACCCAGTACTTC,CASSLVGAGETQYF
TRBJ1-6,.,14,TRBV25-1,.,TGTGCCAGCACTCCGGGCCTCTATAATTCACCCCTCCACTTT,CASTPGLYNSPLHF
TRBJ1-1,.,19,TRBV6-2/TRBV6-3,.,TGTGCCAGCAGTTACGACGTAGGCGTTCCTCGAAGCATGAACACTGAAGCTTTCTTT,CASSYDVGVPRSMNTEAFF
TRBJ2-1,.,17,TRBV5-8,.,TGTGCCAGCAGCTTGTTCCGTCGGCGGCGGGACTACAATGAGCAGTTCTTC,CASSLFRRRRDYNEQFF
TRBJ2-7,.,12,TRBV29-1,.,TGCAGCGTTGAAGATCGACCGGAGGAGCAGTACTTC,CSVEDRPEEQYF
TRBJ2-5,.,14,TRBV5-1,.,TGCGCCAGCAGCTTGGAAGTGGGGTGGCAGACCCAGTACTTC,CASSLEVGWQTQYF
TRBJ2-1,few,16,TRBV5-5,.,TGTGCCAGCAGCTTGTTATCTGGGCCAGGGAACAATGAGCAGTTCTTC,CASSLLSGPGNNEQFF
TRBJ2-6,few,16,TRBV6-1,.,TGTGCCAGCAGTGAATTAGGTGGCTCTGGGGCCAACGTCCTGACTTTC,CASSELGGSGANVLTF
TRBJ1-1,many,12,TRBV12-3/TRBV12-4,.,TGTGCCAGCAGCGCCAGTGGTCCTGAAGCTTTCTTT,CASSASGPEAFF
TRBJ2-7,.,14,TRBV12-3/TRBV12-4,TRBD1,TGTGCCAGCAGTCCTGCCGGGACAGGGATCGAGCAGTACTTC,CASSPAGTGIEQYF
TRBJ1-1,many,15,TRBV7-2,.,TGTGCCAGCAGCTTAGCGGGGACGGCAAACACTGAAGCTTTCTTT,CASSLAGTANTEAFF
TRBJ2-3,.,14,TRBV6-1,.,TGTGCCAGCAGTCCCGGGCGCCAAACAGATACGCAGTATTTT,CASSPGRQTDTQYF
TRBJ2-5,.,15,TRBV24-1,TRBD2,TGTGCCACCAGTGAGGGACTAGCGGGGAGGGAGACCCAGTACTTC,CATSEGLAGRETQYF
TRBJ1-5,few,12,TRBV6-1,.,TGTGCCAGCGGATTGGACAGCCAGCCCCAGCATTTT,CASGLDSQPQHF
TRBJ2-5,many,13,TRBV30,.,TGTGCCTGGACCGGTGTGGGGCAAGAGACCCAGTACTTC,CAWTGVGQETQYF
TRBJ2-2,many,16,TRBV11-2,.,TGTGCCAGCAGCCCCAGAAGAACCCCTAACACCGGGGAGCTGTTTTTT,CASSPRRTPNTGELFF
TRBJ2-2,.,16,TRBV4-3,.,TGCGCCAGCAGCCAAGGGGTTGGGGTGAACACCGGGGAGCTGTTTTTT,CASSQGVGVNTGELFF
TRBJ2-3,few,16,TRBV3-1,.,TGTGCCAGCAGCCAAGACATGGGGGGAGCCACAGATACGCAGTATTTT,CASSQDMGGATDTQYF
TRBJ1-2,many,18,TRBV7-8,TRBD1,TGTGCCAGCAGTCTCAACCGGGACAGGGGCGGGAATAAGGTCGGCTACACCTTC,CASSLNRDRGGNKVGYTF
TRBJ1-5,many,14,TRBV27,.,TGTGCCAGCAGTTTATTGCAGGGTGGGCAGCCCCAGCATTTT,CASSLLQGGQPQHF